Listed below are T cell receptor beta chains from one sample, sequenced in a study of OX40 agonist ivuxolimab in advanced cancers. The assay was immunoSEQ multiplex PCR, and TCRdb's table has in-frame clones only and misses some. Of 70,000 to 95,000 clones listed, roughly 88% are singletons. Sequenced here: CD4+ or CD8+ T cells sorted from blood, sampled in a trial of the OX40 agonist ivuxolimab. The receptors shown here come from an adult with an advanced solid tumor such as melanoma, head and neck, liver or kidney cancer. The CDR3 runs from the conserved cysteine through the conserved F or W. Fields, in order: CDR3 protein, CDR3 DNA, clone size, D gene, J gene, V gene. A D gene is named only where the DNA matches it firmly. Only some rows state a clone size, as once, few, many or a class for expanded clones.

CDR3: CASSLENLLDTEAFF; DNA: TGTGCCAGCAGCTTAGAGAATCTTCTGGACACTGAAGCTTTCTTT; size: .; D: .; J: TRBJ1-1; V: TRBV7-9
CDR3: CASSSRPGEGTQYF; DNA: TGTGCCAGCAGCTCCAGACCAGGAGAGGGGACCCAGTACTTC; size: .; D: .; J: TRBJ2-5; V: TRBV7-3
CDR3: CASRPQGMNTEAFF; DNA: TGTGCCAGCCGGCCCCAGGGGATGAACACTGAAGCTTTCTTT; size: .; D: .; J: TRBJ1-1; V: TRBV28
CDR3: CASSLTFWTDTQYF; DNA: TGTGCCAGCAGCTTAACGTTTTGGACAGATACGCAGTATTTT; size: .; D: .; J: TRBJ2-3; V: TRBV7-3
CDR3: CASSEPDYYGYTF; DNA: TGTGCCAGCAGTGAACCGGATTACTATGGCTACACCTTC; size: .; D: .; J: TRBJ1-2; V: TRBV6-1
CDR3: CASSPGQDQPQHF; DNA: TGTGCCAGCAGCCCTGGACAGGATCAGCCCCAGCATTTT; size: .; D: TRBD1; J: TRBJ1-5; V: TRBV5-4
CDR3: CASSPDGNYGYTF; DNA: TGTGCCAGCAGCCCCGACGGGAACTATGGCTACACCTTC; size: .; D: .; J: TRBJ1-2; V: TRBV7-3
CDR3: CASKAGPYEQYF; DNA: TGTGCCAGCAAAGCCGGACCCTACGAGCAGTACTTC; size: .; D: .; J: TRBJ2-7; V: TRBV6-5
CDR3: CASKREEATNEKLFF; DNA: TGTGCCAGCAAACGAGAGGAGGCAACTAATGAAAAACTGTTTTTT; size: once; D: .; J: TRBJ1-4; V: TRBV6-5
CDR3: CATSSGKGSYNEQFF; DNA: TGTGCCACCAGCAGCGGTAAGGGGTCCTACAATGAGCAGTTCTTC; size: .; D: .; J: TRBJ2-1; V: TRBV15
CDR3: CASRETGNTEAFF; DNA: TGTGCCAGCAGAGAGACAGGGAACACTGAAGCTTTCTTT; size: .; D: .; J: TRBJ1-1; V: TRBV6-5
CDR3: CASSPSPSYEQYF; DNA: TGTGCCAGCAGCCCGTCCCCCTCCTACGAGCAGTACTTC; size: .; D: .; J: TRBJ2-7; V: TRBV25-1
CDR3: CASSLGRASVEAFF; DNA: TGTGCCAGCAGCTTGGGGAGAGCCTCCGTTGAAGCTTTCTTT; size: .; D: .; J: TRBJ1-1; V: TRBV11-1
CDR3: CASNRDRDNEQFF; DNA: TGTGCCAGCAACCGGGACAGGGACAATGAGCAGTTCTTC; size: .; D: TRBD1; J: TRBJ2-1; V: TRBV6-1
CDR3: CASSLDRVYGYTF; DNA: TGTGCCAGCAGTCTGGACAGGGTCTATGGCTACACCTTC; size: once; D: TRBD1; J: TRBJ1-2; V: TRBV27
CDR3: CASSPGLAGGYNEQFF; DNA: TGTGCCAGCAGCCCGGGACTAGCGGGAGGTTACAATGAGCAGTTCTTC; size: .; D: TRBD2; J: TRBJ2-1; V: TRBV5-4
CDR3: CASTSGDYSPLHF; DNA: TGTGCCAGCACCTCAGGAGATTATTCACCCCTCCACTTT; size: .; D: .; J: TRBJ1-6; V: TRBV7-2
CDR3: CASSLGGRQETQYF; DNA: TGTGCTAGCAGCTTAGGAGGACGGCAAGAGACCCAGTACTTC; size: once; D: .; J: TRBJ2-5; V: TRBV7-7
CDR3: CASSSGTVAYNEQFF; DNA: TGTGCCAGCAGCTCGGGGACGGTGGCCTACAATGAGCAGTTCTTC; size: .; D: .; J: TRBJ2-1; V: TRBV5-6
CDR3: CASSLSSRSSGNTIYF; DNA: TGTGCCAGCAGTTTATCGAGTCGAAGCTCTGGAAACACCATATATTTT; size: .; D: .; J: TRBJ1-3; V: TRBV27
CDR3: CASSREGPDTGELFF; DNA: TGTGCCAGCAGTAGAGAAGGCCCGGACACCGGGGAGCTGTTTTTT; size: .; D: .; J: TRBJ2-2; V: TRBV6-6
CDR3: CASSPSGSWETQYF; DNA: TGTGCCAGCAGCCCTAGCGGGAGTTGGGAGACCCAGTACTTC; size: .; D: TRBD2; J: TRBJ2-5; V: TRBV9
CDR3: CASSTRQGYTGELFF; DNA: TGTGCCAGTAGTACCAGACAGGGGTACACCGGGGAGCTGTTTTTT; size: .; D: TRBD1; J: TRBJ2-2; V: TRBV19
CDR3: CASSYSSGMKGTEAFF; DNA: TGTGCCAGCAGTTACTCGTCAGGGATGAAGGGCACTGAAGCTTTCTTT; size: .; D: .; J: TRBJ1-1; V: TRBV6-5
CDR3: CASRSSSYEQYF; DNA: TGTGCCAGCAGATCGAGCTCCTACGAGCAGTACTTC; size: .; D: .; J: TRBJ2-7; V: TRBV5-8
CDR3: CASSSGRLDQDTQYF; DNA: TGTGCCAGCAGCTCGGGGCGGCTGGATCAAGATACGCAGTATTTT; size: .; D: .; J: TRBJ2-3; V: TRBV7-9
CDR3: CASSLGRDDGYTF; DNA: TGTGCCAGCTCCCTAGGGAGGGACGATGGCTACACCTTC; size: .; D: .; J: TRBJ1-2; V: TRBV18
CDR3: CASSIRGSGANVLTF; DNA: TGTGCCAGCAGCATACGTGGCTCTGGGGCCAACGTCCTGACTTTC; size: .; D: .; J: TRBJ2-6; V: TRBV7-8
CDR3: CASSSTLAGAFNEQFF; DNA: TGTGCCAGCAGCTCCACACTAGCGGGAGCGTTTAATGAGCAGTTCTTC; size: .; D: TRBD2; J: TRBJ2-1; V: TRBV7-8
CDR3: CASSSTVVAGNEQYF; DNA: TGTGCCAGCAGCTCGACCGTGGTGGCCGGGAACGAGCAGTACTTC; size: once; D: .; J: TRBJ2-7; V: TRBV11-1
CDR3: CASSPRTTSSQETQYF; DNA: TGTGCCAGCTCACCAAGAACGACTAGCTCCCAAGAGACCCAGTACTTC; size: .; D: TRBD2; J: TRBJ2-5; V: TRBV18
CDR3: CASSLSGTWRTEQYF; DNA: TGCGCCAGCAGTTTATCCGGGACCTGGAGGACGGAGCAGTACTTC; size: .; D: .; J: TRBJ2-7; V: TRBV28
CDR3: CASSLTGESTEAFF; DNA: TGTGCCAGCAGCCTGACAGGGGAGAGCACTGAAGCTTTCTTT; size: few; D: TRBD1; J: TRBJ1-1; V: TRBV2
CDR3: CASSRRVLGTEAFF; DNA: TGTGCCAGCAGTCGCCGGGTCCTGGGGACTGAAGCTTTCTTT; size: once; D: .; J: TRBJ1-1; V: TRBV6-5
CDR3: CASRRDRGWNEQFF; DNA: TGTGCCAGTAGGCGGGACAGGGGTTGGAATGAGCAGTTCTTC; size: .; D: TRBD1; J: TRBJ2-1; V: TRBV19
CDR3: CASSLASGRITQETQYF; DNA: TGTGCCAGCAGCTTGGCTAGCGGGAGGATTACCCAAGAGACCCAGTACTTC; size: .; D: TRBD2; J: TRBJ2-5; V: TRBV13
CDR3: CASSRLAGGPDTQYF; DNA: TGTGCCAGCAGCAGACTAGCGGGAGGTCCAGATACGCAGTATTTT; size: .; D: TRBD2; J: TRBJ2-3; V: TRBV14
CDR3: CASSLGVGSGGDEQFF; DNA: TGTGCTAGCAGCTTAGGGGTTGGGTCGGGGGGTGATGAGCAGTTCTTC; size: once; D: TRBD2; J: TRBJ2-1; V: TRBV7-7
CDR3: CASSADTTNSPLHF; DNA: TGCGCCAGCAGCGCTGACACGACTAATTCACCCCTCCACTTT; size: .; D: .; J: TRBJ1-6; V: TRBV4-1
CDR3: CASSELVAGSPGANVLTF; DNA: TGTGCCAGCAGTGAGTTGGTAGCGGGAAGCCCCGGGGCCAACGTCCTGACTTTC; size: .; D: TRBD2; J: TRBJ2-6; V: TRBV6-1
CDR3: CASRQQGAKNIQYF; DNA: TGTGCCAGTAGGCAACAGGGGGCCAAAAACATTCAGTACTTC; size: .; D: TRBD1; J: TRBJ2-4; V: TRBV19
CDR3: CASSSSTGNSPGGYTF; DNA: TGTGCCAGTAGTTCTTCAACAGGGAATTCCCCCGGTGGCTACACCTTC; size: .; D: .; J: TRBJ1-2; V: TRBV19
CDR3: CSVGIDRGLGYTF; DNA: TGCAGCGTGGGGATCGACAGGGGGCTAGGCTACACCTTC; size: .; D: TRBD1; J: TRBJ1-2; V: TRBV29-1
CDR3: CASSLIRSSGGVNTGELFF; DNA: TGTGCCAGCAGCTTAATAAGATCTAGCGGCGGGGTAAACACCGGGGAGCTGTTTTTT; size: .; D: TRBD2; J: TRBJ2-2; V: TRBV11-2
CDR3: CASSLLAGEHEQYF; DNA: TGCGCCAGCAGCTTACTAGCGGGAGAACACGAGCAGTACTTC; size: .; D: TRBD2; J: TRBJ2-7; V: TRBV5-1
CDR3: CASKETDNYGYTF; DNA: TGTGCCAGCAAGGAGACTGATAACTATGGCTACACCTTC; size: .; D: .; J: TRBJ1-2; V: TRBV6-1
CDR3: CASTTTEETQYF; DNA: TGTGCCAGCACCACGACGGAAGAGACCCAGTACTTC; size: .; D: .; J: TRBJ2-5; V: TRBV2
CDR3: CASSSRRSGNPDEQFF; DNA: TGTGCCAGTAGCTCCCGAAGAAGCGGGAATCCCGATGAGCAGTTCTTC; size: .; D: TRBD2; J: TRBJ2-1; V: TRBV19
CDR3: CASRTSYEQYF; DNA: TGTGCCAGCCGAACCTCCTACGAGCAGTACTTC; size: .; D: .; J: TRBJ2-7; V: TRBV28
CDR3: CASSLGDRGGEKLFF; DNA: TGTGCCAGCAGCTTAGGGGACAGGGGAGGAGAAAAACTGTTTTTT; size: .; D: TRBD1; J: TRBJ1-4; V: TRBV11-2
CDR3: CASSKTGAAGNTIYF; DNA: TGTGCCAGCAGTAAAACAGGGGCTGCTGGAAACACCATATATTTT; size: .; D: TRBD1; J: TRBJ1-3; V: TRBV28
CDR3: CASSTLLVWLANTGELFF; DNA: TGTGCCAGCAGCACCCTCTTGGTGTGGCTAGCGAACACCGGGGAGCTGTTTTTT; size: .; D: .; J: TRBJ2-2; V: TRBV21-1
CDR3: CAISPGQSNSPLHF; DNA: TGTGCCATCAGCCCGGGACAGAGCAATTCACCCCTCCACTTT; size: .; D: TRBD1; J: TRBJ1-6; V: TRBV10-3
CDR3: CASSSAPTGGSGDTQYF; DNA: TGCGCCAGCAGCTCGGCCCCGACAGGGGGCTCTGGGGATACGCAGTATTTT; size: few; D: TRBD1; J: TRBJ2-3; V: TRBV5-1
CDR3: CASRGGENTEAFF; DNA: TGTGCCAGCAGGGGGGGGGAGAACACTGAAGCTTTCTTT; size: few; D: .; J: TRBJ1-1; V: TRBV27